Sequencing of this T cell receptor beta chain was carried out in a study of blood T cell repertoires in COVID-19. About the study: Nucleic acid was either cDNA or gDNA, and it came from T cells, B-cell-depleted T cells, or PBMCs.

Method: immunoSEQ multiplex PCR; TCRdb's copy keeps in-frame clones and lacks some. The sample lists some 240,000 clones, just under 85% occurring once. Germline-derived CDR1 and CDR2 are GTSNPN and SVGIG (reference sequence). CDR3 length: 15 amino acids. V lost 1 base, J lost 3 bases, and 5 bases stayed unmatched. Source material: peripheral blood. The chain links TRBV30 to TRBJ2-5; 10 bases agree with TRBD2. The sequence derives from a woman older than 75 with acute or convalescent COVID-19. The DNA for the CDR3 is TGTGCCTGGAGTGGAATCCTAGCGGGGGAAGAGACCCAGTACTTC. Its protein is CAWSGILAGEETQYF.